Detailed here is one TCR beta chain. The data were obtained in a study of cytomegalovirus exposure and HLA in healthy donors. Trimming cost V 5 bases and J 9 bases, with 14 bases left between them. The CDR3 contains 13 residues. The germline V gene encodes CDR1 LNHDA and CDR2 SQIVND (reference sequence). Primers for the PCR totalled 60 Vbeta and 13 Jbeta. The data were produced by immunoSEQ multiplex PCR, yet TCRdb's version contains in-frame clones alone and is incomplete. The sample table sets out about 190,000 clones. The clonotype comes from a woman in her thirties in good health and CMV-seropositive. The chain is built from TRBV19 and TRBJ1-5; tentatively, D is TRBD1 (5 bases). Specimen: PBMCs. In DNA, the CDR3 is TGTGCCAGTAGTCTGGAGGGACCCCCGCCCCAGCATTTT. This encodes CASSLEGPPPQHF.